Sequencing of this T cell receptor beta chain was carried out in a study of blood T cell repertoires in COVID-19. About the research overall: The samples span acute and convalescent COVID-19 from the United States, Italy and Spain.

In the original workflow: Reference gene primer amplification gave estimated nucleated cell counts. Measured with immunoSEQ multiplex PCR; TCRdb has only the in-frame clones, and not every one. The DNA was the basis for D and trimming; V, J and clone size are from that table. The sample has approximately 170,000 clones; around four fifths are singletons. This clone was counted only a few times. Germline V gene data show CDR1 as SGHVS and CDR2 as FQNEAQ. The germline V and J ends were trimmed by 5 bases and 11 bases, with 15 bases remaining between them. This CDR3 region has 12 residues. The sample was peripheral blood. The origin of this receptor is a woman in her 70s who had recovered from COVID-19. The rearrangement joins TRBV7-8 to TRBJ1-1; D is uncertain. The DNA for the CDR3 is TGTGCCAGCAGCAACCGTCCCACGGGGGCTTTCTTT. Encoded protein: CASSNRPTGAFF. Looking up the rest from reference TRBV7-8 and TRBJ1-1 gives the full variable domain: GAGVSQSPRYKVAKRGQDVALRCDPISGHVSLFWYQQALGQGPEFLTYFQNEAQLDKSGLPSDRFFAERPEGSVSTLKIQRTQQEDSAVYLCASSNRPTGAFFGQGTRLTVV.